This is a list of T cell receptor beta chains from one sample in a study of beta chain features in type 1 diabetes. Using immunoSEQ multiplex PCR, the repertoire was profiled, and TCRdb retains in-frame clones only, with some absent. The sample comprises 330,000 or so clones, about 20% of which are singletons, and 0.035% to 0.055% rests with the top ten. The sequencing sample was made of naive CD4+ T cells from blood. The receptors originated from a woman between 18 and 29 years old in good health. The CDR3 runs from the conserved cysteine through the conserved F or W. A D gene is named only where the DNA matches it firmly. Not all rows give a size; the values are once, few, many and, for expanded clones, a class.

D gene: TRBD1; clone size: .; J gene: TRBJ1-1; V gene: TRBV7-2; CDR3 DNA: TGTGCCAGCAGCGGACAGGGGGCAACTGAAGCTTTCTTT; CDR3 protein: CASSGQGATEAFF
D gene: TRBD1; clone size: few; J gene: TRBJ1-1; V gene: TRBV5-6; CDR3 DNA: TGTGCCAGCAGCCTGGACAGGGGTTCTTTCACTGAAGCTTTCTTT; CDR3 protein: CASSLDRGSFTEAFF
D gene: TRBD1; clone size: few; J gene: TRBJ1-6; V gene: TRBV5-1; CDR3 DNA: TGCGCCAGCAGCTCGGGACAGGGGGCGAAAAGTTCACCCCTCCACTTT; CDR3 protein: CASSSGQGAKSSPLHF
D gene: .; clone size: few; J gene: TRBJ2-5; V gene: TRBV30; CDR3 DNA: TGTGCCTGGAGTGCCCTAAGAGGGGGAGAGACCCAGTACTTC; CDR3 protein: CAWSALRGGETQYF
D gene: TRBD1; clone size: .; J gene: TRBJ1-2; V gene: TRBV2; CDR3 DNA: TGTGCCAGCAGTAAACAGGGGGCCGACTATGGCTACACCTTC; CDR3 protein: CASSKQGADYGYTF
D gene: TRBD2; clone size: few; J gene: TRBJ2-5; V gene: TRBV30; CDR3 DNA: TGTGCCTGGAGTTCCCAGCGGGAGGGCCGTGAGACCCAGTACTTC; CDR3 protein: CAWSSQREGRETQYF
D gene: .; clone size: few; J gene: TRBJ1-3; V gene: TRBV30; CDR3 DNA: TGTGCCTGGAGTGTGGGCAGTCCTGGAAACACCATATATTTT; CDR3 protein: CAWSVGSPGNTIYF
D gene: TRBD2; clone size: .; J gene: TRBJ2-2; V gene: TRBV4-1; CDR3 DNA: TGCGCCAGCAGCCAAGCGAGGACTAGCGGTGACACCGGGGAGCTGTTTTTT; CDR3 protein: CASSQARTSGDTGELFF
D gene: TRBD1; clone size: few; J gene: TRBJ2-7; V gene: TRBV6-6; CDR3 DNA: TGTGCCAGCAGTATCATGTTACCGGGACAGGGAGACGAGCAGTACTTC; CDR3 protein: CASSIMLPGQGDEQYF
D gene: TRBD1; clone size: .; J gene: TRBJ2-7; V gene: TRBV5-1; CDR3 DNA: TGCGCCAGCAGCATCCGGGACAGGGCTTACGAGCAGTACTTC; CDR3 protein: CASSIRDRAYEQYF
D gene: .; clone size: .; J gene: TRBJ2-1; V gene: TRBV5-1; CDR3 DNA: TGCGCCAGCAGGGCTAGCACTTTGGGGTCCTACAATGAGCAGTTCTTC; CDR3 protein: CASRASTLGSYNEQFF
D gene: TRBD2; clone size: few; J gene: TRBJ2-7; V gene: TRBV9; CDR3 DNA: TGTGCCAGCAGCGTAGACGGGAGGGCCTCCTACGAGCAGTACTTC; CDR3 protein: CASSVDGRASYEQYF
D gene: TRBD2; clone size: few; J gene: TRBJ2-1; V gene: TRBV7-2; CDR3 DNA: TGTGCCAGCAGCTTAGAAGCTAGCGGGGCCTACAATGAGCAGTTCTTC; CDR3 protein: CASSLEASGAYNEQFF